This T cell receptor (beta chain) came from a study of T cells after yellow fever vaccination (dated by TCRdb to between 2018 and 2021). A note on the overall study: Libraries from fractions with low cell numbers were prepared with the SMART-Seq v4 Ultra Low Input RNA kit. Blood was collected at multiple timepoints before and after primary and secondary immunization, and bulk PBMC replicates and cell subsets were isolated. The cohort comprised two healthy male donors, one aged 18 to 30 and one aged 30 to 40 years. To track T-cell clones before and after primary and booster YFV17D yellow fever vaccination, bulk TCR alpha and beta repertoires were sequenced longitudinally.

This clonotype was found a few times. The clone's antigen remains unknown. Base quality data are lacking; no much larger clone is found one base away. TCR cDNA was synthesized by 5'RACE template switching, which introduced a universal primer site and unique molecular identifiers. Priming of cDNA synthesis was performed from both the TCR alpha and TCR beta constant segments. Two PCR steps were used to amplify libraries, with sample barcodes and sequencing adapters being added in the second step. Libraries were sequenced on Illumina HiSeq 2500 (2x100 bp) or NovaSeq (2x150 bp). As for the authors' bioinformatics: Demultiplexing of reads and collapsing into UMI consensus sequences were performed with MIGEC, and V(D)J alignment was carried out with MiXCR. Vaccine-responding clonotypes were identified with edgeR using replicate PBMC samples, with FDR below 0.01 and a log2 fold change above 5 up to day 15 being required. Bulk clonotypes were assigned CD4 or CD8 identity according to which sequenced CD4 or CD8 repertoire held them at higher abundance. The public sequencing data were trimmed at Q25 with fastp and processed into clonotypes with MiXCR by TCRdb, which kept only in-frame beta chains. All rows with the same CDR3 protein become a single entry with the most common DNA and genes. The V and J calls shown here were made by TCRdb, not taken from the authors' results. This sample has about 630,000 distinct CDR3 sequences in its table, and over 9% of those were observed once. 15% of the sample rests with the top ten.

The investigation overall reported the following: The study included only a couple of donors, which limits how far the findings can be generalized. A small share of clonotypes was detected in both CD4 and CD8 compartments, with the overlap likely arising from convergent recombination. Because abundant contaminating clonotypes from the bulk population could be contained in FACS-sorted repertoires, computational filtering was required. Compared with the primary T-cell response, the secondary T-cell response was faster but weaker, reaching its peak on day 5 rather than on day 15. After the booster, most clones that had expanded after primary vaccination were detected again (approximately 95% of CD4 and 70% to 90% of CD8), suggesting broad maintenance of memory.

V lost 1 base and J lost 13 bases; the stretch between them is 13 bases long. The CDR3 contains 12 residues, cysteine and phenylalanine counted. Just CDR3 DNA is preserved here, 36 bases in frame from base 1. Reading the germline V gene (reference sequence) gives CDR1 LNHNV and CDR2 YYDKDF. The treatment or condition label for this specimen denotes: live attenuated yellow fever vaccine strain. At each blood-draw timepoint, two biological replicates of bulk PBMCs were collected. PBMCs were isolated from peripheral blood using a standard Ficoll-Paque protocol. TriZol was used to extract RNA from bulk PBMCs, from CD4 and CD8 fractions, and from dextramer-positive and dextramer-negative fractions.

The origin of this receptor is a young man who received the YFV17D yellow fever vaccine. The chain is encoded by TRBV15 joined to TRBJ2-5; D gene: possibly TRBD2, on 5 matching bases. The sequenced sample was PBMCs, obtained on the day of the yellow fever booster vaccination. This receptor carries the CDR3 CATSRVGGYPYF. The DNA reads as follows: TGTGCCACCAGCAGAGTAGGAGGCTATCCGTACTTC.